Shown below are 22 T cell receptor beta chains from a single sample sequenced in a study of control samples from healthy donors and cancer patients. Assay used: immunoSEQ multiplex PCR; TCRdb lists only in-frame clones, some missing. Of approximately 97,000 clones listed, 80% to 95% are singletons. The sample was blood. Source of these receptors: a human donor in good health. The donor label of this sample is uncertain.

The chain is built from TRBV9 and TRBJ2-1; possibly TRBD2 for D (7 bases). The CDR3 runs to 16 residues. Germline values: CDR1 SGDLS, CDR2 YYNGEE. Trimming pared 3 bases from V and 0 bases from J, leaving 13 bases between. In DNA, the CDR3 is TGTGCCAGCAGCGCCCTGGGGGGGCCCTCCTACAATGAGCAGTTCTTC. This sequence encodes CASSALGGPSYNEQFF.

This rearrangement joins TRBV5-4 to TRBJ1-1; a weak D match, TRBD1 (6 bases). The CDR3 has 14 residues. With 5 bases removed from V and 4 bases from J, the gap between germline ends came to 15 bases. Germline CDR1 is SGHNT and CDR2 is YYREEE (reference sequence). CDR3 nucleotide sequence: TGTGCCAGCAGTTACCTACAGGGTTCCACTGAAGCTTTCTTT. Amino acid sequence: CASSYLQGSTEAFF.

The chain links TRBV25-1 to TRBJ2-2; D call uncertain. The CDR3 spans 11 residues. The germline V gene encodes CDR1 MGHDK and CDR2 SYGVNS. Between the trimmed V and J ends, which lost 4 bases and 7 bases, there was a span of 4 bases. CDR3 amino acids: CASSVGGELFF. CDR3 bases: TGTGCCAGCAGTGTTGGCGGGGAGCTGTTTTTT.

This clone was recorded only once. The chain carries TRBV7-2 and TRBJ1-1; 7 nucleotides align to TRBD1. This CDR3 has 13 residues. Trimming cost V 2 bases and J 6 bases; bases outside gene matches: 3. Germline-derived CDR1 and CDR2 are SGHTA and FQGNSA. The CDR3: CASSLMQGAEAFF. CDR3 sequence (DNA): TGTGCCAGCAGCTTAATGCAGGGGGCTGAAGCTTTCTTT.

The J gene is TRBJ2-3, the V gene TRBV5-1; D not certain. V gave up 0 bases and J gave up 5 bases, with 13 bases separating them. The CDR3 contains 15 residues. Germline V gene data show CDR1 as SGHRS and CDR2 as YFSETQ. The CDR3 nucleotides read TGCGCCAGCAGCTTGGAGGCTCCGACCGTAGATACGCAGTATTTT. Translated: CASSLEAPTVDTQYF.

The chain is built from TRBV11-2 and TRBJ2-1; TRBD2 agrees at 10 bases. This CDR3 is 16 amino acids long. Trimming at V came to 5 bases and at J to 2 bases, leaving 6 bases not matched to a gene. The V gene's germline CDR1 is SGHAT and CDR2 FQNNGV. The CDR3 nucleotides are TGTGCCAGCAGCGAGGTAGCGGGGGGAGCCTACAATGAGCAGTTCTTC. The encoded protein is CASSEVAGGAYNEQFF.

This chain uses TRBV2 with TRBJ1-6; 7 bases align to TRBD1. Germline V gene data show CDR1 as SNHLY and CDR2 as FYNNEI. The CDR3 is made up of 14 amino acids. V was pared by 6 bases and J by 10 bases, with 9 bases of the junction left unmatched. The CDR3: CASRKDRWESPLHF. In nucleotides, the CDR3 is TGTGCCAGCAGGAAGGACAGGTGGGAATCACCCCTCCACTTT.

The CDR3 DNA reads as TGCGCCAGCAGCTTGGACATTAACACTGAAGCTTTCTTT. This sequence encodes CASSLDINTEAFF. The chain uses TRBV5-1 and TRBJ1-1; D unresolved. Trimming stripped 0 bases from V and 2 bases from J, with 5 bases between. Germline-derived CDR1 and CDR2 are SGHRS and YFSETQ. The CDR3 has 13 residues.

The rearrangement uses TRBV24-1 and TRBJ2-5; D perhaps matches TRBD1 (5 bases). CDR3 size: 13 residues. CDR1 is KGHDR and CDR2 is SFDVKD in the germline V gene. In DNA, the CDR3 is TGTGCAACCGGGCAGGGATTACAAGAGACCCAGTACTTC. This sequence encodes CATGQGLQETQYF.

The rearrangement uses TRBV12-5 and TRBJ2-3; 11 bases are shared with TRBD1. CDR3 size: 18 residues. CDR1 LGHNT and CDR2 FRNRAP come from the germline V gene. V was pared by 0 bases and J by 0 bases, with 5 bases of the junction left unmatched. The CDR3 protein is CASGLVLDRGPSTDTQYF. CDR3 bases: TGTGCTAGTGGTTTGGTTCTGGACAGGGGGCCTAGCACAGATACGCAGTATTTT.

The chain employs TRBV4-2 and TRBJ1-1; unclear D gene. Germline V gives CDR1 LGHNA, CDR2 YNFKEQ. This CDR3 contains 14 residues. The V end lost 0 bases, the J end lost 3 bases, and 8 bases lay between the germline ends. The CDR3 DNA follows: TGTGCCAGCAGCCAAGAAAGCCGGGACACTGAAGCTTTCTTT. This sequence encodes CASSQESRDTEAFF.

This chain's CDR3 is CASSQVTVALGTQYF. The CDR3 DNA follows: TGCGCCAGCAGCCAAGTCACGGTAGCGTTAGGGACGCAGTATTTT. The chain employs TRBV4-1 and TRBJ2-3; D is perhaps TRBD2 (5 bases). V lost 1 base and J 9 bases, leaving 17 bases between the germline ends. CDR1 and CDR2 (germline): MGHRA, YSYEKL. This CDR3 spans 15 amino acids.

The CDR3 spells CASSLVLGAEAFF. CDR3 DNA sequence: TGTGCCAGCAGCTTGGTACTAGGCGCTGAAGCTTTCTTT. The V gene is TRBV5-6, the J gene TRBJ1-1; D not resolved. The V and J ends lost 0 bases and 6 bases respectively, with 9 bases between them. The germline gives CDR1 SGHDT, CDR2 YYEEEE. This CDR3 spans 13 amino acids.

This chain uses TRBV6-5 with TRBJ1-3; 9 nucleotides align to TRBD1. V shed 8 bases and J 2 bases; nucleotides not matched to a gene: 4. This CDR3 is built from 14 residues. Germline V gene sequence: CDR1 MNHEY, CDR2 SVGAGI. CDR3 DNA sequence: TGTGCCAGCGTCTGGGACAGGGCTGGAAACACCATATATTTT. Translated: CASVWDRAGNTIYF.

The chain links TRBV6-2 or TRBV6-3 to TRBJ1-5; 11 bases align to TRBD1. Germline loops: CDR1 MNHEY, CDR2 SVGEGT. The CDR3 is 15 residues long. Germline trimming cut 5 bases from V and 6 bases from J; bases unmatched to any gene: 6. The DNA of the CDR3 is TGTGCCAGCAGTGGGGACAGGGGGGACGGTCAGCCCCAGCATTTT. This gives the protein CASSGDRGDGQPQHF.

The V and J genes are TRBV20-1 and TRBJ1-1, with 8 bases aligning to TRBD1. Germline values: CDR1 DFQATT, CDR2 SNEGSKA (reference sequence). This CDR3 has 14 amino acids. Trimming removed 3 bases from V and 5 bases from J; junction bases left unmatched: 8. This CDR3 is CSASGQGAGTEAFF. DNA for the CDR3: TGCAGTGCTAGTGGGCAGGGGGCGGGAACTGAAGCTTTCTTT.

This chain joins TRBV30 and TRBJ1-6, with D maybe TRBD1 (6 bases). The CDR3 is 15 residues long. Trimming cost V 2 bases and J 4 bases, with 12 bases left between them. CDR1 and CDR2 (germline): GTSNPN, SVGIG (reference sequence). This CDR3 is CAWSTDTGYNSPLHF. Here the CDR3 DNA reads TGTGCCTGGAGTACCGACACAGGGTATAATTCACCCCTCCACTTT.

The chain carries TRBV5-1 and TRBJ1-1; D uncertain. There are 13 residues in the CDR3. Germline values: CDR1 SGHRS, CDR2 YFSETQ. Trimming took 0 bases from V and 2 from J, leaving 5 bases between them. CDR3 residues: CASSLGSNTEAFF. The DNA of the CDR3 is TGCGCCAGCAGCTTGGGATCAAACACTGAAGCTTTCTTT.

This clone was counted between two and nine times. The chain joins TRBV10-3 to TRBJ2-5, with 8 bases aligning to TRBD2. After removal of 3 bases from V and 3 bases from J, the junction contained 6 bases not matched to a gene. Germline V CDR1 and CDR2: ENHRY, SYGVKD. The CDR3 has 15 residues. CDR3 bases: TGTGCCATCAGTGACCTAACTAGCGGCAAAGAGACCCAGTACTTC. Its translation: CAISDLTSGKETQYF.

This sequence joins TRBV28 and TRBJ1-5; 7 bases agree with TRBD1. CDR3 length equals 15 residues. After removal of 6 bases from V and 7 bases from J, the junction contained 12 bases not matched to a gene. Germline V gene sequence: CDR1 MDHEN, CDR2 SYDVKM. Here the CDR3 DNA reads TGTGCCAGCAGCCTTACAGGGGTTGGAGGGCAGCCCCAGCATTTT. Amino acids: CASSLTGVGGQPQHF.

CDR3 in DNA: TGTGCCAGCAGTACGAGGAGAAGGGACACTGAAGCTTTCTTT. As protein: CASSTRRRDTEAFF. This chain links TRBV28 with TRBJ1-1; D remains unclear. CDR1 is MDHEN, CDR2 SYDVKM, per germline. This CDR3 contains 14 residues. Deletions cut 5 bases from V and 3 bases from J, with 13 bases between.

This chain links TRBV4-1 with TRBJ2-4; TRBD1 aligns across 10 bases. Germline assignment: CDR1 MGHRA and CDR2 YSYEKL. CDR3 size: 17 residues. V trimming: 5 bases; J trimming: 1 base; junction bases outside the gene matches: 8. The CDR3 nucleotides read TGCGCCAGCAGCGCTCGACAGGGGGCCGAGGCCAAAAACATTCAGTACTTC. This sequence encodes CASSARQGAEAKNIQYF.